A single T cell receptor (beta chain) is shown here with its context. Its antigen target is currently unknown. No much larger clonotype is one base removed from it; base qualities were not supplied. These data originate in a study of blood T cell repertoires in COVID-19 (TCRdb year 2020). For the study in its entirety: Collaborator samples came from the United States, Italy and Spain and covered acute and convalescent phases of COVID-19. The prospective study material was composed of cDNA or gDNA derived from T cells, B-cell-depleted T cells, or PBMCs. Deeply sampled blood TCRbeta repertoires from subjects exposed to, actively infected with, or recovered from COVID-19 were included in the dataset. The repertoires were made available in a free public database intended to serve as a resource for research on the immune response to SARS-CoV-2. The samples were drawn from the first 160 participants of the ongoing ImmuneRACE study and from roughly 1,300 subjects provided by 6 global collaborators. Nearly every sample came with metadata listing a de-identified subject ID, COVID-19 status, age in years and sex. Where HLA class I and class II types were available, the types were taken from metadata supplied by the sample provider, not from assay-based typing. Overall study results and their limits: The amount of clinical and demographic metadata varied by source and participant and was provided uncurated.

One collaborating source in Seattle enrolled patients while the patients were actively infected and followed the patients over time throughout the course of disease. Collaborating institutions collected whole blood in K2EDTA tubes following their own protocols. For TCRbeta analysis, collaborators shipped samples as frozen whole blood, isolated PBMCs, or DNA extracted from either of those sample types. TCRbeta CDR3 regions were amplified from genomic DNA by means of the immunoSEQ Assay, a bias-controlled multiplex PCR. Per the authors' processing: The number of nucleated cells in each sample was estimated by amplification of reference gene primers within the assay. To quantify the absolute abundance of each unique TCRbeta CDR3 rearrangement, sequence reads were collapsed and filtered. For each sample, productive Simpson clonality was calculated by taking the square root of Simpson's diversity index across productive rearrangements. As stored in TCRdb, this immuneACCESS dataset retains in-frame rearrangements with V and J assigned. A fraction of the clones does not appear; measured against another copy, unresolved V genes explain less than half of the discrepancy, and the remainder lacks a known reason. The D gene and trimming were derived from the DNA, and the V and J assignments and clone size from that table. This sample is represented by more than 300,000 clones; about nine tenths of them were singletons. The top ten clones comprise approximately 7.4% of the sample.

Sequencing was performed on peripheral blood. This clonotype was obtained from a woman in her 70s with COVID-19, enrolled during active disease.

The DNA sequence is given as TGCGCCAGCAGTGAGACCCAGGCGACTAATGAAAAACTGTTTTTT. The translation is CASSETQATNEKLFF. The rearrangement joined TRBV10-1 to TRBJ1-4; no D segment can be confidently identified. In the germline V gene (reference sequence), CDR1 corresponds to WNHNN and CDR2 to SYGVQD. Reading from cysteine to phenylalanine, the CDR3 counts 15 amino acids. Only the CDR3 DNA is retained, 45 bases long and in frame from the first base. V loses 2 bases of germline sequence and J loses 2 bases, and the interval between the two ends is 9 bases.